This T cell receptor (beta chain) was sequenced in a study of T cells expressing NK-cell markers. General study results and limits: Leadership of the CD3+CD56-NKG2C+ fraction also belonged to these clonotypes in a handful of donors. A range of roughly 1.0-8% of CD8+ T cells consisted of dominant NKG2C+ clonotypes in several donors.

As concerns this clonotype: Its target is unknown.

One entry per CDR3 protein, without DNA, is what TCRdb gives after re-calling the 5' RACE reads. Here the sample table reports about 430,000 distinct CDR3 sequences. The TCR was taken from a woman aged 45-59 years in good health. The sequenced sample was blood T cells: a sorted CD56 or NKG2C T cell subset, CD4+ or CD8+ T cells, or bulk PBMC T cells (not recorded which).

The CDR3 spells CASRSGTSGAGTDTQYF. The genes are TRBV7-2 and TRBJ2-3; lacking DNA, the TRBD2 call made by TCRdb goes unchecked. CDR3 length: 17 residues. Germline CDR1 is SGHTA and CDR2 is FQGNSA. Complete variable domain (other parts from reference TRBV7-2 and TRBJ2-3): GAGVSQSPSNKVTEKGKDVELRCDPISGHTALYWYRQSLGQGLEFLIYFQGNSAPDKSGLPSDRFSAERTGGSVSTLTIQRTQQEDSAVYLCASRSGTSGAGTDTQYFGPGTRLTVL.